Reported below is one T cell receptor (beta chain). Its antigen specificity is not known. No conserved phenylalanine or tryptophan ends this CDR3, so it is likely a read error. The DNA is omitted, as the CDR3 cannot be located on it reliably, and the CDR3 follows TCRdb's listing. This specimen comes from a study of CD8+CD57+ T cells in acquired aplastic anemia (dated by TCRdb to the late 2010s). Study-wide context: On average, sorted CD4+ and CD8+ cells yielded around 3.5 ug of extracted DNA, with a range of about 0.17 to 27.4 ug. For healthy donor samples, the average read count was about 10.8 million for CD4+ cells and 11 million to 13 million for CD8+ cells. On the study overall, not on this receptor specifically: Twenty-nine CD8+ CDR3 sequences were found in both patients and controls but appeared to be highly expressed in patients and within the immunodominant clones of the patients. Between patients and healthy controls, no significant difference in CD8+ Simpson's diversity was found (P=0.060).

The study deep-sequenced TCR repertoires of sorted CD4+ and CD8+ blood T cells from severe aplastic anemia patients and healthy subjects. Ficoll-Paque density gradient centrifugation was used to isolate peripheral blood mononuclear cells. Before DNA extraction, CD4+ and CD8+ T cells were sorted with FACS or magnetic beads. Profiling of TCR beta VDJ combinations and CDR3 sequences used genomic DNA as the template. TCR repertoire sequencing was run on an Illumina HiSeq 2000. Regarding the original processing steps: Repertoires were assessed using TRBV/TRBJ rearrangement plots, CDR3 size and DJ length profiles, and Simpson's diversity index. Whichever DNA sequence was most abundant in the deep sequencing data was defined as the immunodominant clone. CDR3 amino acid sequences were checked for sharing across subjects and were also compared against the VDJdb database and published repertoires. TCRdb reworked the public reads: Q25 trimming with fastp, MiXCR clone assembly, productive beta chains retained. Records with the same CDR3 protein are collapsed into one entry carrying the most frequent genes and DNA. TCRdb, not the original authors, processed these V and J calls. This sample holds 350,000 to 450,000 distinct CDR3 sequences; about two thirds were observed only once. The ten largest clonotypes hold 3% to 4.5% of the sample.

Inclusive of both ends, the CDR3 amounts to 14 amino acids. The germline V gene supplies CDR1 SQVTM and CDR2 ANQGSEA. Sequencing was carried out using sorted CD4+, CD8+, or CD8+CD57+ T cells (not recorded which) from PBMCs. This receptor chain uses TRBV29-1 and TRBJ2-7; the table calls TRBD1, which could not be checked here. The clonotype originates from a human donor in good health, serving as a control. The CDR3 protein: CSVRLMGVGYTFGS.